This T cell receptor (beta chain) appears in the sequencing data of a study of T cells in Graves' hyperthyroidism and ophthalmopathy. The CDR3 has 14 amino acids. The V gene end was trimmed by 3 bases and the J gene end by 4 bases; junction bases not matched to a gene: 6. Germline CDR1 is ENHRY and CDR2 is SYGVKD. This clonotype was recorded at least ten times. Diagnoses were made from clinical symptoms, serum measures (thyroxine and TRAb), thyroid ultrasound and orbital computed tomography. RNA transcripts provided the source from which TCR beta CDR3 regions were amplified. HTBI primers were employed in a first-round RT-PCR of the TCR CDR3. TCRdb re-analysed the multiplex PCR reads in MiXCR, keeping a single row per CDR3 protein. The table records more than 550,000 distinct CDR3 sequences, roughly 17% of them present only once.

This clonotype was obtained from a man aged 45-65 years with Graves' hyperthyroidism. The chain links TRBV10-3 to TRBJ2-7, with 7 bases fitting TRBD1. Input material: blood. CDR3 sequence: CAISDPGGVYEQYF. CDR3 bases: TGTGCCATCAGTGATCCAGGGGGAGTTTACGAGCAGTACTTC.